This T cell receptor beta chain was observed in a study of blood T cell repertoires in COVID-19. Study overall: Spain, Italy and the United States supplied samples that represented acute and convalescent COVID-19. PBMCs, B-cell-depleted T cells, or T cells were the source of the cDNA or gDNA that made up the material.

In the original workflow: Amplified reference gene primers provided the basis for estimating nucleated cell counts. The repertoire was sequenced with immunoSEQ multiplex PCR; TCRdb's copy has only in-frame clones and lacks some. That table gives V, J and clone size, and the DNA gave D and trimming. The sample consists of some 250,000 clones, around four fifths of them appearing once. This CDR3 has 13 residues. Germline V gene lookup returns CDR1 MNHEY and CDR2 SVGEGT. V lost 5 bases, J lost 8 bases, and 15 bases lay in between. The sample was peripheral blood. V usage is TRBV6-2 or TRBV6-3 and J usage is TRBJ2-5, with a possible D match to TRBD2 (5 bases). The source is a man between 35 and 55 years old with active or convalescent COVID-19. The CDR3 sequence is CASSASLDLTQYF. The DNA of the CDR3 is TGTGCCAGCAGTGCCTCACTAGACCTAACCCAGTACTTC.